This T cell receptor beta chain emerged from a study of blood T cell repertoires in COVID-19. Study information: COVID-19 samples, acute and convalescent, were from the United States, Italy and Spain. From T cells, B-cell-depleted T cells, or PBMCs came the material, which was cDNA or gDNA.

Per germline, CDR1 SGHNT and CDR2 YYREEE (reference sequence). The CDR3 consists of 14 residues. J gave up 4 bases and V 0 bases, and 3 bases lay outside the gene matches. Authors' analysis steps: From reference gene primer amplification, estimates of nucleated cell counts were derived. Data came from immunoSEQ multiplex PCR; TCRdb stores just in-frame clones and leaves some out. V, J and clone size are taken as reported in that table, and D and trimming were inferred from the DNA itself. The data contain about 150,000 clones, less than 90% of them singletons. The rearrangement links TRBV5-4 to TRBJ2-7; 8 bases fit TRBD2. Sequencing was carried out using peripheral blood. The clonotype comes from a woman between 65 and 79 years old with acute or convalescent COVID-19. The CDR3 loop is CASSLAGRGYEQYF. CDR3 bases: TGTGCCAGCAGCTTGGCCGGGAGGGGTTACGAGCAGTACTTC.